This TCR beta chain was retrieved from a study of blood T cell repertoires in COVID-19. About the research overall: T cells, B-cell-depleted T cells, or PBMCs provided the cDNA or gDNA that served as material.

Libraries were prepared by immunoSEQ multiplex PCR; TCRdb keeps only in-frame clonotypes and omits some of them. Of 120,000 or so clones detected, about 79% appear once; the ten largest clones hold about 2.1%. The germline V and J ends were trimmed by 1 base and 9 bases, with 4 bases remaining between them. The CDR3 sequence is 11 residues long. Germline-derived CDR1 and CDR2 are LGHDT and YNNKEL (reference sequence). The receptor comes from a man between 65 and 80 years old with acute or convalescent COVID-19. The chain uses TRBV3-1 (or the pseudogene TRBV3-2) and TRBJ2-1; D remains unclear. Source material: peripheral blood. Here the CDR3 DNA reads TGTGCCAGCAGCCAAGGAGGTGAGCAGTTCTTC. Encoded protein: CASSQGGEQFF.